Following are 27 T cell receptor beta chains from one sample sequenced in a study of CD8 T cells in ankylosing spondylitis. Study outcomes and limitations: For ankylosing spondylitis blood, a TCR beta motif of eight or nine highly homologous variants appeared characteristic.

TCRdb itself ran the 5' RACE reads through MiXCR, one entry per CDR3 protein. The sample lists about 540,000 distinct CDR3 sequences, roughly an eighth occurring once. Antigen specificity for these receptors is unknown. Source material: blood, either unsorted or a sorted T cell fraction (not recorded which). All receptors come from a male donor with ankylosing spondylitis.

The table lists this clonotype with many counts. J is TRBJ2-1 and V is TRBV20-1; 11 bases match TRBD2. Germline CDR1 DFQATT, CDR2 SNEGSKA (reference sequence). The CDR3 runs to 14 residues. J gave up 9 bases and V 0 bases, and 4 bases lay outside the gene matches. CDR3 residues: CSARDLAGGPEQFF. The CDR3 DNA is TGCAGTGCTAGAGATTTAGCGGGAGGGCCTGAGCAGTTCTTC.

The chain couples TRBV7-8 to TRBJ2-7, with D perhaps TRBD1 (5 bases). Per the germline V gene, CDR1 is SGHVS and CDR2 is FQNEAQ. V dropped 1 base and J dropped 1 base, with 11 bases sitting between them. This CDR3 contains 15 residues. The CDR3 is CASSLEGLQSYEQYF. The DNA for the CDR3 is TGTGCCAGCAGCTTAGAGGGGTTGCAGTCCTACGAGCAGTACTTC. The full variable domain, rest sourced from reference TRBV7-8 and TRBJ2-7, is GAGVSQSPRYKVAKRGQDVALRCDPISGHVSLFWYQQALGQGPEFLTYFQNEAQLDKSGLPSDRFFAERPEGSVSTLKIQRTQQEDSAVYLCASSLEGLQSYEQYFGPGTRLTVT.

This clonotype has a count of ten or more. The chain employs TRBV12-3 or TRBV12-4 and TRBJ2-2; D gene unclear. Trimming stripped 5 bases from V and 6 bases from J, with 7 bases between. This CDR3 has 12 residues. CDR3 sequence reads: CASSGVPGELFF. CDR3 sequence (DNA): TGTGCCAGCAGTGGGGTCCCCGGGGAGCTGTTTTTT.

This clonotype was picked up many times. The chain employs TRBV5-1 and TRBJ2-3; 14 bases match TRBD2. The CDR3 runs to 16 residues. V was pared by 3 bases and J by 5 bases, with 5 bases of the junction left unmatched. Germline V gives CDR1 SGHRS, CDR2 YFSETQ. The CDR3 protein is CASSSGLAGELDTQYF. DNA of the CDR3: TGCGCCAGCAGCTCGGGACTAGCGGGAGAGCTAGATACGCAGTATTTT.

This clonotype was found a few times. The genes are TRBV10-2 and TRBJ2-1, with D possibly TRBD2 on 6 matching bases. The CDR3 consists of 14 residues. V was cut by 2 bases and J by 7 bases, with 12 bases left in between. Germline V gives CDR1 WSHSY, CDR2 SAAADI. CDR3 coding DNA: TGCGCCAGCAGTGAGCGGCTGGCGGGGAATGAGCAGTTCTTC. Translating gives CASSERLAGNEQFF.

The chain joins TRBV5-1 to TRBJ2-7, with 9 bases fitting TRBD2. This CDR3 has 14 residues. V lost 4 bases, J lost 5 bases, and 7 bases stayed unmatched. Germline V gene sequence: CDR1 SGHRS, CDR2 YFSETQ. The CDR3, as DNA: TGCGCCAGCAGCACGATAGCGGGAGATGACGAGCAGTACTTC. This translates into CASSTIAGDDEQYF.

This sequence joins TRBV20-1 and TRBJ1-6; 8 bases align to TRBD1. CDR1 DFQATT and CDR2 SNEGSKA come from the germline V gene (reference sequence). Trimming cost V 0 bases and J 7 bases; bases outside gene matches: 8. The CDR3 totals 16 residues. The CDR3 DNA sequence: TGCAGTGCTAGAGAACCGGGACAGGTCCTAAATTCACCCCTCCACTTT. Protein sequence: CSAREPGQVLNSPLHF.

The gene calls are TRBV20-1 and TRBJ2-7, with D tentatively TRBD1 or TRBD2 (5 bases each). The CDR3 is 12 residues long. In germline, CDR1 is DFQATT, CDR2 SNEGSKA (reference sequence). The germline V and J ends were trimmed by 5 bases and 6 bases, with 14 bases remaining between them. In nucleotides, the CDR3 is TGCAGTGCTGACGGGGACGTCCCCGAGCAGTACTTC. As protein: CSADGDVPEQYF.

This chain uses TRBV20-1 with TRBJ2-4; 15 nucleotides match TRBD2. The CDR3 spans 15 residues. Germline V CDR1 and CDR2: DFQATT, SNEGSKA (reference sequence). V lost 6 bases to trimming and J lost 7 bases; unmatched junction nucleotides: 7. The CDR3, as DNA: TGCAGTGCCAGTTTTGGACTAGCGGGGGGGAACATTCAGTACTTC. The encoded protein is CSASFGLAGGNIQYF.

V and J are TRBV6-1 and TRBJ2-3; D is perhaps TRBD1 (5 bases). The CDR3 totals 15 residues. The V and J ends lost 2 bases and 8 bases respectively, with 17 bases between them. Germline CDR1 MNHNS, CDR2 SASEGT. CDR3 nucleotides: TGTGCCAGCAGTGAATCTGGGTTACCCAGGGTTACGCAGTATTTT. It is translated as CASSESGLPRVTQYF.

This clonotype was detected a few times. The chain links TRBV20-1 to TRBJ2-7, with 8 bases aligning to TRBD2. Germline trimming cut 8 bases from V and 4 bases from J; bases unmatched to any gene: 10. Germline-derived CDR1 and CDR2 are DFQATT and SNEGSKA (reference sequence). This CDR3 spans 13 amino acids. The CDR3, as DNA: TGCAGTCCCCGGGCGGGGGGCGGATACGAGCAGTACTTC. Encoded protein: CSPRAGGGYEQYF.

As DNA, the CDR3 is TGTGCCAGCAGCCAGGGGGGGACAGGGGGTGAAAAACTGTTTTTT. It translates to CASSQGGTGGEKLFF. The chain employs TRBV4-2 and TRBJ1-4; 11 nucleotides align to TRBD1. Trimming removed 3 bases from V and 7 bases from J; junction bases left unmatched: 4. The CDR3 spans 15 residues. Per the germline V gene, CDR1 is LGHNA and CDR2 is YNFKEQ.

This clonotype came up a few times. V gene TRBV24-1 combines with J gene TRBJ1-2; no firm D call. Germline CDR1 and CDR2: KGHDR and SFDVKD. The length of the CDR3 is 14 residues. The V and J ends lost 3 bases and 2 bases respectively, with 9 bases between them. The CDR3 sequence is CATSDGAENYGYTF. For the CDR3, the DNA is TGTGCCACCAGTGATGGAGCGGAAAACTATGGCTACACCTTC.

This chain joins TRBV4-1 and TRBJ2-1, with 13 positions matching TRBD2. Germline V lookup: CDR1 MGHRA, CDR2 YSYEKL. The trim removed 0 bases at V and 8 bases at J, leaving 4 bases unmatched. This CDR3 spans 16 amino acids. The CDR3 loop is CASSQDQGLAGYEQFF. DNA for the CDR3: TGCGCCAGCAGCCAAGATCAGGGACTAGCGGGATATGAGCAGTTCTTC.

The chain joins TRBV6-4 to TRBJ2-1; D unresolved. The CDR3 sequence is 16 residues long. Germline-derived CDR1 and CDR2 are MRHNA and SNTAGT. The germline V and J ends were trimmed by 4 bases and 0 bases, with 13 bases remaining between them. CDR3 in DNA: TGTGCCAGCAGTGCCCTGCTGCAGAGCTCCTACAATGAGCAGTTCTTC. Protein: CASSALLQSSYNEQFF.

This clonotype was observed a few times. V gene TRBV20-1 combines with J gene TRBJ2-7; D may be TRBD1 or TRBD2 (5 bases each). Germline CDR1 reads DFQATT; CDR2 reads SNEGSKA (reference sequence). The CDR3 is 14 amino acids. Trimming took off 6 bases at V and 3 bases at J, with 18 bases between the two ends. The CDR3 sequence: CSAQQVGAFYEQYF. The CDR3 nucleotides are TGCAGTGCCCAACAGGTGGGAGCTTTCTACGAGCAGTACTTC.

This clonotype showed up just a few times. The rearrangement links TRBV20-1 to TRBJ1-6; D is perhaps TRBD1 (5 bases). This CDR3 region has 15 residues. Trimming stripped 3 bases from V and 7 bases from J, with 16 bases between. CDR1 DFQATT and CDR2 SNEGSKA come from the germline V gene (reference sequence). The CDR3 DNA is TGCAGTGCTAGGATAGGGACGGCGGGGAATTCACCCCTCCACTTT. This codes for CSARIGTAGNSPLHF.

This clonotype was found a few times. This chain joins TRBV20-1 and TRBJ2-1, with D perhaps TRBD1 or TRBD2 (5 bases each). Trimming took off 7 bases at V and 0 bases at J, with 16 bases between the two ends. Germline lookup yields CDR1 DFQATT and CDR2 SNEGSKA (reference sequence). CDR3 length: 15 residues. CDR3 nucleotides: TGCAGTGGTACACTCCGGGACCACTCCTACAATGAGCAGTTCTTC. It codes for CSGTLRDHSYNEQFF.

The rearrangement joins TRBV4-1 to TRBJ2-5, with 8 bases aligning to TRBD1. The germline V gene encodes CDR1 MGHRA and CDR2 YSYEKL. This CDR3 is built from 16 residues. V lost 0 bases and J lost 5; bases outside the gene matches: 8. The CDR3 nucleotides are TGCGCCAGCAGCCAAGAGCAGTCAGGGGGCTATGAGACCCAGTACTTC. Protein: CASSQEQSGGYETQYF.

The CDR3 protein is CASSTISPMNTEAFF. CDR3 sequence (DNA): TGTGCCAGCAGTACCATTTCCCCGATGAACACTGAAGCTTTCTTT. This chain joins TRBV6-2 or TRBV6-3 and TRBJ1-1; no reliable D call. Germline V gene lookup returns CDR1 MNHEY and CDR2 SVGEGT. This CDR3 is built from 15 residues. The V gene lost 5 bases and the J gene lost 0 bases, with 13 bases spanning the gap.

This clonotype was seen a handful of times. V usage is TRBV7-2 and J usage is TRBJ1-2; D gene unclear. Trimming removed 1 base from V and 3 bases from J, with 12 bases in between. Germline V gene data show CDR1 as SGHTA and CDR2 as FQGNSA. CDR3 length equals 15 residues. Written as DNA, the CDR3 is TGTGCCAGCAGCTTAGTGTCCGCCATACACTATGGCTACACCTTC. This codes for CASSLVSAIHYGYTF.

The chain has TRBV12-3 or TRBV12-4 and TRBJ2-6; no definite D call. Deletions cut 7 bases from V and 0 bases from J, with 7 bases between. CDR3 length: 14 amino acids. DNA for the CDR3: TGTGCCAGCACCCCTTACTCTGGGGCCAACGTCCTGACTTTC. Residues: CASTPYSGANVLTF.

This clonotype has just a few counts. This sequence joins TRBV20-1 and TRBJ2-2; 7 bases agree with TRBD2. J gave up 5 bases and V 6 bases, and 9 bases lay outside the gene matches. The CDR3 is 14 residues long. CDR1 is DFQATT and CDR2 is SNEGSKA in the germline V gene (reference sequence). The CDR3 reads CSAQITRETGELFF. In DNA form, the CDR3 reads TGCAGTGCCCAGATCACGCGGGAGACCGGGGAGCTGTTTTTT.

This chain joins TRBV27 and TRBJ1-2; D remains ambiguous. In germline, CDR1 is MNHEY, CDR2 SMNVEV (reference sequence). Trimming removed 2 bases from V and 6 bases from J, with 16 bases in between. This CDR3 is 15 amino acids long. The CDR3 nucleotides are TGTGCCAGCAGTTTAGTTGCCACGTTTCAGAATGGCTACACCTTC. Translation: CASSLVATFQNGYTF.

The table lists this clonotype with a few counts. CDR3 sequence reads: CASSAWDGHPSGYTF. The CDR3 DNA sequence: TGTGCCAGCAGTGCTTGGGACGGACACCCAAGTGGCTACACCTTC. V usage is TRBV6-4 and J usage is TRBJ1-2; TRBD1 is a possible D gene (5 bases). V gave up 4 bases and J gave up 7 bases, with 19 bases separating them. Germline V gene lookup returns CDR1 MRHNA and CDR2 SNTAGT. The CDR3 spans 15 residues.

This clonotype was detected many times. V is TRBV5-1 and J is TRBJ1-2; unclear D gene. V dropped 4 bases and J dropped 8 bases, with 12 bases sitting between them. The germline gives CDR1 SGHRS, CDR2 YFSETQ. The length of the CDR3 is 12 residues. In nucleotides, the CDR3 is TGCGCCAGCAGCAACGGGGTAGGAGGCTACACCTTC. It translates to CASSNGVGGYTF.

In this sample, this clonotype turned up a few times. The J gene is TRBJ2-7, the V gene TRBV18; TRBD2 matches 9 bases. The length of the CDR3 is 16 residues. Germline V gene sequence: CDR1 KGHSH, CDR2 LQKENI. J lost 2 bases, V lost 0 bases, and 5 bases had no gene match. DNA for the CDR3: TGTGCCAGCTCACCACCCGGATTAGCGGGAGCCTACGAGCAGTACTTC. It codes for CASSPPGLAGAYEQYF.